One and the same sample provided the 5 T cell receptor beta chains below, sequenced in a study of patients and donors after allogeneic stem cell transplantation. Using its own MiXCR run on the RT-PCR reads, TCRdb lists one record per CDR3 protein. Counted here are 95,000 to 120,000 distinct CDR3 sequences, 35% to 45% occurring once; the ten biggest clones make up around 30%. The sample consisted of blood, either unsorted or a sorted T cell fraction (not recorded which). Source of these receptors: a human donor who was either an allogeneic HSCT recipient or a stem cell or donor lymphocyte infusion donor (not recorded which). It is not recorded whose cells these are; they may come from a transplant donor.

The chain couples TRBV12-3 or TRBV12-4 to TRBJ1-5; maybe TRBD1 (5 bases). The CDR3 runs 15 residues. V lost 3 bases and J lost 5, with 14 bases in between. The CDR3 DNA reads TGTGCCAGCAGTTTGAGGCAGGGTGATCATCAGCCCCAGCATTTT. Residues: CASSLRQGDHQPQHF.

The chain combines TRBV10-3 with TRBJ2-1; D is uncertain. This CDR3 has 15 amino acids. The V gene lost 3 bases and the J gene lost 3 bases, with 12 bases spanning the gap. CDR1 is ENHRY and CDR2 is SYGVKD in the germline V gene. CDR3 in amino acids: CAISDQVPIYNEQFF. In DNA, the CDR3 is TGTGCCATCAGTGATCAGGTACCTATCTACAATGAGCAGTTCTTC.

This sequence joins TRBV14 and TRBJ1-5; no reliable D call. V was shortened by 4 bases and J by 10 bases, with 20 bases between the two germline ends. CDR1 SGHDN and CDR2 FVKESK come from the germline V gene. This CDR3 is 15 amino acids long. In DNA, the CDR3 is TGTGCCAGCAGCCCGCCAGCGGACGTGACTAGACCCCAGCATTTT. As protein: CASSPPADVTRPQHF.

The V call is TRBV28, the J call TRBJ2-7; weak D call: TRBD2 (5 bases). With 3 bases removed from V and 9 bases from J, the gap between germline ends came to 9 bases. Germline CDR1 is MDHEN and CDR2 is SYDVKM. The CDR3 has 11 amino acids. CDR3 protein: CASSFGGGQYF. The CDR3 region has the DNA TGTGCCAGCAGTTTTGGAGGAGGGCAGTACTTC.

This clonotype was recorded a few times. CDR3 protein: CASSLAARTSVNQPQHF. CDR3 bases: TGTGCCAGCAGCTTAGCCGCACGCACGTCAGTGAATCAGCCCCAGCATTTT. The V gene is TRBV7-2, the J gene TRBJ1-5; D unclear. This CDR3 contains 17 residues. V lost 0 bases and J lost 4, with 16 bases in between. Germline CDR1 SGHTA, CDR2 FQGNSA.